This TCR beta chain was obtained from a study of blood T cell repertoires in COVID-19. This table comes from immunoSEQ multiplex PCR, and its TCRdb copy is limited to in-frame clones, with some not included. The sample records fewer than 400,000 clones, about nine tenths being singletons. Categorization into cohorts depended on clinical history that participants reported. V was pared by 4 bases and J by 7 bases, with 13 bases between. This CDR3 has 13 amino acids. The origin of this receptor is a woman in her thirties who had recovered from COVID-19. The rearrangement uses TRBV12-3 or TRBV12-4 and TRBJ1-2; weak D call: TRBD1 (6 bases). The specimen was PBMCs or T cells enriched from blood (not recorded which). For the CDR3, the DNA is TGTGCCAGCAGTTCAGGGGTCTTTAGTGGCTACACCTTC. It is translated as CASSSGVFSGYTF.